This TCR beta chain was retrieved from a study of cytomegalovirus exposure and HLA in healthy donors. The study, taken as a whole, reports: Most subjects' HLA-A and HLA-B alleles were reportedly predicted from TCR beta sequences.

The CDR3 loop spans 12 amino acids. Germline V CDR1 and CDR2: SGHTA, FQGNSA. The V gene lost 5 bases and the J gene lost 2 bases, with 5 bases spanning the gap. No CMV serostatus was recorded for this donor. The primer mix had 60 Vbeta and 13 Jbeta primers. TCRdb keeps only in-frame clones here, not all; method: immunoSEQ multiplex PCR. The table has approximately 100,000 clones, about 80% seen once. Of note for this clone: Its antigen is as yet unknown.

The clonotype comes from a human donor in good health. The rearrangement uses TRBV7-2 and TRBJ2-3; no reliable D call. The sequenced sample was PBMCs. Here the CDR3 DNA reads TGTGCCAGCAGCGTATACACAGATACGCAGTATTTT. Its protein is CASSVYTDTQYF.